The 22 T cell receptor beta chains below were found in one sample sequenced in a study of cytomegalovirus exposure and HLA in healthy donors. PCR involved 60 Vbeta and 13 Jbeta primers. Some clones are missing from TCRdb's copy, which holds only in-frame ones; the method was immunoSEQ multiplex PCR. The repertoire consists of around 180,000 clones, with roughly 87% occurring once and the leading ten covering about 0.23%. The material sequenced was PBMCs. The receptors were gathered from a girl in the first two years of life in good health and CMV-seronegative.

The genes are TRBV6-5 and TRBJ2-1, with D perhaps TRBD2 (7 bases). The V end lost 5 bases, the J end lost 7 bases, and 15 bases lay between the germline ends. This CDR3 region has 14 residues. Per germline, CDR1 MNHEY and CDR2 SVGAGI. CDR3 coding DNA: TGTGCCAGCAGTACCTCGGGGGGCAGGAATGAGCAGTTCTTC. It specifies CASSTSGGRNEQFF.

The chain combines TRBV5-1 with TRBJ2-7; D is unclear. Per the germline V gene, CDR1 is SGHRS and CDR2 is YFSETQ. V shed 0 bases and J shed 2 bases, with 9 bases lying between them. The CDR3 consists of 14 residues. CDR3 residues: CASSLGDFTYEQYF. The DNA for the CDR3 is TGCGCCAGCAGCTTGGGTGACTTTACCTACGAGCAGTACTTC.

About this clone: This same CDR3 is encoded by further DNA sequences in the sample. The rearrangement joins TRBV5-1 to TRBJ2-3, with 9 positions matching TRBD2. CDR1 is SGHRS and CDR2 is YFSETQ in the germline V gene. The V gene end was trimmed by 3 bases and the J gene end by 3 bases; junction bases not matched to a gene: 5. The CDR3 is made up of 15 amino acids. The CDR3 is CASSWLAGLTDTQYF. DNA for the CDR3: TGCGCCAGCAGCTGGCTAGCGGGGCTTACAGATACGCAGTATTTT.

The chain has TRBV9 and TRBJ1-2, with TRBD1 matching 7 bases. The CDR3 totals 16 residues. Trimming removed 4 bases from V and 8 bases from J; junction bases left unmatched: 17. Germline CDR1 SGDLS, CDR2 YYNGEE. The chain's CDR3 is CASSLDYRGRGEGYTF. The CDR3 DNA follows: TGTGCCAGCAGCTTAGACTACAGGGGTCGGGGAGAAGGCTACACCTTC.

J is TRBJ2-1 and V is TRBV2, with TRBD2 matching 10 bases. CDR1 SNHLY and CDR2 FYNNEI come from the germline V gene. CDR3 size: 15 residues. V was pared by 6 bases and J by 3 bases, with 5 bases of the junction left unmatched. In DNA, the CDR3 is TGTGCCAGCAGCGCCCAGCGGGGGGGCTACAATGAGCAGTTCTTC. Translation gives CASSAQRGGYNEQFF. Filled out from reference TRBV2 and TRBJ2-1, the complete variable domain reads EPEVTQTPSHQVTQMGQEVILRCVPISNHLYFYWYRQILGQKVEFLVSFYNNEISEKSEIFDDQFSVERPDGSNFTLKIRSTKLEDSAMYFCASSAQRGGYNEQFFGPGTRLTVL.

The CDR3 spells CASSLTPGQNRDNSPLHF. In DNA form, the CDR3 reads TGTGCCAGCAGCTTAACACCGGGCCAAAACAGGGATAATTCACCCCTCCACTTT. The rearrangement joins TRBV7-9 to TRBJ1-6; D is perhaps TRBD1 (6 bases). CDR3 size: 18 residues. V was cut by 2 bases and J by 5 bases, with 19 bases left in between. Per the germline V gene, CDR1 is SEHNR and CDR2 is FQNEAQ (reference sequence).

The chain uses TRBV11-1 and TRBJ1-1; 11 nucleotides agree with TRBD1. The CDR3 consists of 19 residues. Germline CDR1 reads SGHAT; CDR2 reads FQDESV (reference sequence). Losses at the gene ends were 4 bases for V and 0 bases for J; bases not matched to a gene: 13. CDR3 coding DNA: TGTGCCAGCAGCTCCCCTATTGGGGGACAGGGGGAATTGAACACTGAAGCTTTCTTT. It specifies CASSSPIGGQGELNTEAFF.

This chain uses TRBV5-1 with TRBJ1-4, with D tentatively TRBD1 (5 bases). In germline, CDR1 is SGHRS, CDR2 YFSETQ. V lost 0 bases and J lost 5, with 8 bases in between. The CDR3 spans 14 residues. The CDR3 loop reads CASSLVQGNEKLFF. CDR3 coding DNA: TGCGCCAGCAGCTTGGTTCAGGGAAATGAAAAACTGTTTTTT.

The gene calls are TRBV6-5 and TRBJ1-5; no reliable D call. The CDR3 loop spans 15 amino acids. Trimming removed 0 bases at V and 0 bases at J, with 6 bases between. Germline values: CDR1 MNHEY, CDR2 SVGAGI. The CDR3 DNA reads as TGTGCCAGCAGTTACTCGAAAGCTAGCAATCAGCCCCAGCATTTT. This gives the protein CASSYSKASNQPQHF.

In this sample, this clone turned up a few times. The gene calls are TRBV10-3 and TRBJ1-1; 7 positions match TRBD1. Germline assignment: CDR1 ENHRY and CDR2 SYGVKD. This CDR3 has 14 residues. Losses at the gene ends were 5 bases for V and 3 bases for J; bases not matched to a gene: 6. The CDR3 DNA reads as TGTGCCATCAGTTTCAGAACAGGGGACACTGAAGCTTTCTTT. The encoded protein is CAISFRTGDTEAFF.

The rearrangement links TRBV6-5 to TRBJ2-7; 12 bases line up with TRBD2. CDR1 MNHEY and CDR2 SVGAGI come from the germline V gene. Trimming cost V 4 bases and J 5 bases; bases outside gene matches: 3. The CDR3 has 14 residues. The DNA for the CDR3 is TGTGCCAGCAGTTCGCTAGCGGGGGGGGACGAGCAGTACTTC. Its protein product is CASSSLAGGDEQYF.

The CDR3 spells CASRGGQDAKNIQYF. The DNA for the CDR3 is TGTGCCAGCAGGGGGGGACAGGATGCCAAAAACATTCAGTACTTC. This chain joins TRBV6-1 and TRBJ2-4; 8 bases line up with TRBD1. Germline values: CDR1 MNHNS, CDR2 SASEGT. After removal of 6 bases from V and 1 base from J, the junction contained 5 bases not matched to a gene. CDR3 size: 15 residues.

There are a few counts of this clone. The V call is TRBV5-1, the J call TRBJ2-2; 8 bases match TRBD2. The junction had 5 bases not matched to a gene; V was cut back by 2 bases and J by 2 bases. The CDR3 totals 16 residues. Germline V lookup: CDR1 SGHRS, CDR2 YFSETQ. The CDR3 sequence is CASSFGVAGNTGELFF. CDR3 sequence (DNA): TGCGCCAGCAGCTTTGGGGTAGCGGGAAACACCGGGGAGCTGTTTTTT.

The chain joins TRBV6-1 to TRBJ2-7; possibly TRBD1 for D (6 bases). Trimming pared 4 bases from V and 3 bases from J, leaving 16 bases between. The CDR3 has 15 amino acids. Germline V lookup: CDR1 MNHNS, CDR2 SASEGT. The CDR3 nucleotides are TGTGCCAGCAGTGCGGGCAGGGGAAGGGACTACGAGCAGTACTTC. Translated: CASSAGRGRDYEQYF.

The CDR3 loop reads CASSPSAGDYGYTF. Here the CDR3 DNA reads TGTGCCAGCTCACCGTCCGCAGGGGACTATGGCTACACCTTC. The J gene is TRBJ1-2, the V gene TRBV18, with D possibly being TRBD1 (6 bases). Between the trimmed V and J ends, which lost 3 bases and 3 bases, there was a span of 11 bases. Germline CDR1 reads KGHSH; CDR2 reads LQKENI. This CDR3 region has 14 residues.

This clone was seen a handful of times. This sample includes further DNA sequences coding for the same CDR3. This chain uses TRBV10-3 with TRBJ2-7, with 7 bases matching TRBD1. This CDR3 contains 12 residues. Germline CDR1 is ENHRY and CDR2 is SYGVKD. After removal of 6 bases from V and 4 bases from J, the junction contained 3 bases not matched to a gene. The CDR3: CAISLQGYEQYF. The CDR3 DNA is TGTGCCATCAGCCTACAGGGGTACGAGCAGTACTTC.

In nucleotides, the CDR3 is TGCAGCGGGGGACAGGGTCGAACCGAGCAGTACTTC. This sequence encodes CSGGQGRTEQYF. J is TRBJ2-7 and V is TRBV29-1; TRBD1 matches 9 bases. J was trimmed by 6 bases and V by 7 bases; bases with no gene match: 7. Germline V lookup: CDR1 SQVTM, CDR2 ANQGSEA. This CDR3 spans 12 amino acids.

This chain connects TRBV7-6 to TRBJ2-1; 9 nucleotides line up with TRBD2. The CDR3 is made up of 16 amino acids. Trimming removed 1 base from V and 1 base from J; junction bases left unmatched: 2. Germline V gene lookup returns CDR1 SGHVS and CDR2 FNYEAQ. CDR3 residues: CASSLGSGRSYNEQFF. CDR3 nucleotides: TGTGCCAGCAGCTTAGGGAGCGGGAGGTCCTACAATGAGCAGTTCTTC.

The V and J genes are TRBV2 and TRBJ2-7, with 10 nucleotides matching TRBD1. CDR1 is SNHLY and CDR2 is FYNNEI in the germline V gene. The CDR3 covers 14 residues. Unmatched junction bases numbered 11, after V lost 10 bases and J lost 5 bases. CDR3 in amino acids: CAINRDRGINEQYF. CDR3 coding DNA: TGTGCCATTAACCGGGACAGGGGCATAAACGAGCAGTACTTC.

This clone was seen a handful of times. The V call is TRBV30, the J call TRBJ2-7, with D perhaps TRBD1 (6 bases). With 2 bases removed from V and 6 bases from J, the gap between germline ends came to 17 bases. Germline V CDR1 and CDR2: GTSNPN, SVGIG (reference sequence). The CDR3 is 14 residues long. The CDR3 here is CAWSIGRGVLEQYF. The CDR3, as DNA: TGTGCCTGGAGTATTGGCAGGGGAGTACTCGAGCAGTACTTC.

J is TRBJ2-1 and V is TRBV4-3; TRBD2 aligns across 13 bases. The V segment lost 2 bases and the J segment 9 bases; nucleotides outside the gene matches: 7. The CDR3 is 16 amino acids. CDR1 LGHNA and CDR2 YSLEER come from the germline V gene. The CDR3 protein is CASSQQLAGGTIEQFF. DNA of the CDR3: TGCGCCAGCAGCCAACAACTAGCGGGAGGGACTATTGAGCAGTTCTTC.

V usage is TRBV5-1 and J usage is TRBJ2-3; 8 bases align to TRBD2. The V and J ends lost 0 bases and 3 bases, in that order; junction bases with no gene match: 3. The CDR3 spans 15 residues. Per the germline V gene, CDR1 is SGHRS and CDR2 is YFSETQ. CDR3 nucleotides: TGCGCCAGCAGCTTGGTACGGGGGGGTACAGATACGCAGTATTTT. Its protein product is CASSLVRGGTDTQYF. Full variable domain (rest looked up from reference TRBV5-1 and TRBJ2-3): KAGVTQTPRYLIKTRGQQVTLSCSPISGHRSVSWYQQTPGQGLQFLFEYFSETQRNKGNFPGRFSGRQFSNSRSEMNVSTLELGDSALYLCASSLVRGGTDTQYFGPGTRLTVL.